This T cell receptor beta chain is drawn from a study of cytomegalovirus exposure and HLA in healthy donors. Study-wide context: Previous work identified around 120 million unique TCR beta sequences from about 179 million T cells. Overall study results and limits: Presence/absence analyses treated sequencing depth as roughly uniform across donors.

The ends were cut back, 2 bases at V and 2 bases at J, with 10 bases in the middle. The CDR3 consists of 15 residues. CDR1 and CDR2 (germline): SGHAT, FQNNGV. The PCR employed 60 Vbeta primers together with 13 Jbeta primers. The table came from immunoSEQ multiplex PCR; TCRdb's copy has only in-frame clones and leaves some out. The repertoire holds more than 150,000 clones, with 82% as singletons. In the case of this clone: The antigen remains unidentified.

This sequence was found in a man aged 35-49 years in good health and CMV-seronegative. This sequence joins TRBV11-2 and TRBJ1-3; D possibly corresponds to TRBD1 (5 bases). Sample: PBMCs. Here the CDR3 reads CASSLRGGAGNTIYF. CDR3 DNA sequence: TGTGCCAGCAGCTTACGGGGGGGAGCTGGAAACACCATATATTTT.